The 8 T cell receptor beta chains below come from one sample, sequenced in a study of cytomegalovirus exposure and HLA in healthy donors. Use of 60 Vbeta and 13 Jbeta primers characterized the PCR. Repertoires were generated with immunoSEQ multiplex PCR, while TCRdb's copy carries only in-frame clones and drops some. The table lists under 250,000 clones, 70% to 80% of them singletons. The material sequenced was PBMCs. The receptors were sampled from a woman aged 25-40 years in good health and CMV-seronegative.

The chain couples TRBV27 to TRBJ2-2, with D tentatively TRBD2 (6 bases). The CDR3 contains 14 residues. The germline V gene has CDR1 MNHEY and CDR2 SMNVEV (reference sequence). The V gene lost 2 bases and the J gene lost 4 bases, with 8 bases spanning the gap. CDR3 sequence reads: CASSLIGGTGELFF. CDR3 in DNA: TGTGCCAGCAGTTTAATCGGGGGCACCGGGGAGCTGTTTTTT.

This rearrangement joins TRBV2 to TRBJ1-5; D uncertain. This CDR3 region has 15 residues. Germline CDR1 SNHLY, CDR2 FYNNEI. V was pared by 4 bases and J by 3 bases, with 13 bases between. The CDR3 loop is CASSVDWTFNQPQHF. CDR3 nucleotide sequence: TGTGCCAGCAGTGTGGACTGGACCTTCAATCAGCCCCAGCATTTT.

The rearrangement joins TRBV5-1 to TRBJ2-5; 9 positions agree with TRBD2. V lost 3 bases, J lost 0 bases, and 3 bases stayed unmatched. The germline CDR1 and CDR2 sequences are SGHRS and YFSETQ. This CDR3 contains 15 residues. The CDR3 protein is CASSSLAGDQETQYF. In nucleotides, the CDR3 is TGCGCCAGCAGCTCATTAGCGGGGGACCAAGAGACCCAGTACTTC. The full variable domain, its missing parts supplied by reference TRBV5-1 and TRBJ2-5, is KAGVTQTPRYLIKTRGQQVTLSCSPISGHRSVSWYQQTPGQGLQFLFEYFSETQRNKGNFPGRFSGRQFSNSRSEMNVSTLELGDSALYLCASSSLAGDQETQYFGPGTRLLVL.

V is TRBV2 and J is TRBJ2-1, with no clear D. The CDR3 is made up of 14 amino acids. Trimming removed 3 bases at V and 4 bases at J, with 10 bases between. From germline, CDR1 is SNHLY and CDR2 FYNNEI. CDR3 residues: CASSDTAGYNEQFF. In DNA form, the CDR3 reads TGTGCCAGCAGTGATACGGCAGGATACAATGAGCAGTTCTTC.

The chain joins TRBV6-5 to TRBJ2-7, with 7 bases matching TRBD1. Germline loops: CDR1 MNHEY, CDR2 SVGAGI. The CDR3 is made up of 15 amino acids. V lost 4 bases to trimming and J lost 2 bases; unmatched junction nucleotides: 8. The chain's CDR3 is CASSSQTGLPYEQYF. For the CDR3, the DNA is TGTGCCAGCAGTTCTCAGACAGGGCTTCCCTACGAGCAGTACTTC.

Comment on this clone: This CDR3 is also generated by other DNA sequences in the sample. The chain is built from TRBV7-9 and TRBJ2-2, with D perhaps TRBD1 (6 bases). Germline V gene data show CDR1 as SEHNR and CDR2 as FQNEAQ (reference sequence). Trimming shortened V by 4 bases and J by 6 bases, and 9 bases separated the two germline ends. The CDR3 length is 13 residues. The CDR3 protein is CASSSTGPGELFF. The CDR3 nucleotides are TGTGCCAGCAGCTCCACAGGGCCCGGGGAGCTGTTTTTT.

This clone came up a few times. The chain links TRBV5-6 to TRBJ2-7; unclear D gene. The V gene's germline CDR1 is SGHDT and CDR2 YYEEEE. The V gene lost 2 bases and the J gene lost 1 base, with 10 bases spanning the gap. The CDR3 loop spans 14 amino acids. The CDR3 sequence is CASSLRSVSYEQYF. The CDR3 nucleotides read TGTGCCAGCAGCTTACGCAGCGTTTCCTACGAGCAGTACTTC.

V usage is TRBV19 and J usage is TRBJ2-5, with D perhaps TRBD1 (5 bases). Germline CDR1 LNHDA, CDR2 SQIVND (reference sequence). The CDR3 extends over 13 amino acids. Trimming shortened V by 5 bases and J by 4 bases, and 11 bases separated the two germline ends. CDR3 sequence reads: CASSWGLGETQYF. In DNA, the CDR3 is TGTGCCAGTAGTTGGGGCCTGGGAGAGACCCAGTACTTC.